This T cell receptor beta chain was recovered during a study of early T cells in non-severe SARS-CoV-2 infection. Study details: Unsorted whole blood bulk RNA was sequenced, with unpaired chains.

The V segment lost 3 bases and the J segment 6 bases; nucleotides outside the gene matches: 5. CDR1 is MDHEN, CDR2 SYDVKM, per germline. This CDR3 spans 14 amino acids. The study's findings and limits: Private and CD4 specificities were missed by VDJdb matching, which favored anti-spike CD8 responses.

Individually, cDNA molecules had unique molecular identifiers attached to them. TCRdb processed the 5' RACE reads anew with MiXCR; each CDR3 protein has one entry. The repertoire includes around 66,000 distinct CDR3 sequences, under 15% of them detected once, and about 7.7% sits in the top ten. This clonotype was recorded a few times. The antigen remains undetermined. The sequenced sample consisted of whole blood. V is TRBV28 and J is TRBJ1-1; the match to TRBD1 covers 9 bases. This TCR derives from an adult who was a healthcare worker with PCR-confirmed SARS-CoV-2 infection or an uninfected control (not recorded which). The CDR3 sequence: CASSFRGQGPEAFF. The CDR3 DNA follows: TGTGCCAGCAGTTTCCGGGGACAGGGCCCTGAAGCTTTCTTT.